One and the same sample provided the 4 T cell receptor beta chains below, sequenced in a study of TIL therapy for anti-PD-1-resistant metastatic lung cancer. Sequencing used immunoSEQ v3. TCRdb's table, derived via immunoSEQ multiplex PCR, lists solely in-frame clones and lacks some. The sample comprises about 50,000 clones, about two thirds of which are singletons, and 5.5% to 6% rests with the top ten. Indicated time point: pre-treatment sample, taken before nivolumab and TIL therapy. Most excised metastases sampled were pleural nodules or supraclavicular lymph nodes. Source: tumor tissue, taken at baseline. The receptors shown here come from a person between 25 and 80 years old with non-small cell lung cancer.

The V call is TRBV15, the J call TRBJ2-5; D is perhaps TRBD1 (6 bases). Per the germline V gene, CDR1 is LNHNV and CDR2 is YYDKDF (reference sequence). The CDR3 is made up of 14 amino acids. Trimming removed 1 base from V and 5 bases from J, with 11 bases in between. As DNA, the CDR3 is TGTGCCACCAGCAGAGCAGGGGTGCGGGAGACCCAGTACTTC. Protein: CATSRAGVRETQYF.

V gene TRBV19 combines with J gene TRBJ2-1, with 8 nucleotides matching TRBD2. The CDR3 loop spans 14 amino acids. Per germline, CDR1 LNHDA and CDR2 SQIVND (reference sequence). The V segment lost 1 base and the J segment 9 bases; nucleotides outside the gene matches: 5. CDR3 coding DNA: TGTGCCAGTAGTATAGCGGGAGGGCTCGGTGAGCAGTTCTTC. Its protein is CASSIAGGLGEQFF.

As concerns this clone: A read error may produce the germline difference seen at one junction end. The rearrangement joins TRBV5-4 to TRBJ1-2; D might be TRBD1 (5 bases). This CDR3 is built from 16 residues. Germline CDR1 SGHNT, CDR2 YYREEE (reference sequence). In DNA, the CDR3 is TGTGCCCGCAGCGGGACGGGGGGTGGGGCGACCTATGGCTACACCTTC. This sequence encodes CARSGTGGGATYGYTF.

This chain joins TRBV29-1 and TRBJ1-4, with D perhaps TRBD1 (5 bases). Per germline, CDR1 SQVTM and CDR2 ANQGSEA. The germline V and J ends were trimmed by 2 bases and 5 bases, with 9 bases remaining between them. The CDR3 has 13 residues. DNA for the CDR3: TGCAGCGTTGAACGGCAGGGCAATGAAAAACTGTTTTTT. As protein: CSVERQGNEKLFF.